These 27 T cell receptor beta chains originate from one sample sequenced in a study of prognosis after radiotherapy for stage I lung cancer. Template was genomic DNA; TCR beta CDR3 amplified in two multiplex PCR rounds. Primers were specific to each TRBV and TRBJ gene in first-round PCR. TCRdb itself ran the multiplex PCR reads through MiXCR, one entry per CDR3 protein. The sample has around 30,000 distinct CDR3 sequences, 32% seen once. The sample in question was PBMCs, obtained before or after stereotactic body radiation therapy (not recorded which). Source of these receptors: a donor aged 50 or older with non-small cell lung cancer.

To note about this clonotype: A far larger clone lies a single base away; this is likely a read error. This chain joins TRBV6-2 or TRBV6-3 and TRBJ2-7, with 7 bases identical to TRBD1. The CDR3 covers 13 residues. Germline V gene sequence: CDR1 MNHEY, CDR2 SVGEGT. V was clipped by 10 bases and J by 6 bases; unmatched bases: 12. The CDR3 protein is CATKSGTVPEQYF. The CDR3 DNA sequence: TGTGCCACCAAATCCGGGACAGTGCCCGAGCAGTACTTC.

This chain joins TRBV3-1 and TRBJ2-5; no clear D gene. Per germline, CDR1 LGHDT and CDR2 YNNKEL (reference sequence). With 3 bases removed from V and 3 bases from J, the gap between germline ends came to 17 bases. This CDR3 spans 16 amino acids. DNA for the CDR3: TGTGCCAGCAGCCACCGGCAGGCCAACTACGAAGAGACCCAGTACTTC. This gives the protein CASSHRQANYEETQYF.

The V call is TRBV6-1, the J call TRBJ2-1, with 9 positions matching TRBD2. The CDR3 has 15 residues. In germline, CDR1 is MNHNS, CDR2 SASEGT. V lost 7 bases to trimming and J lost 7 bases; unmatched junction nucleotides: 11. DNA for the CDR3: TGTGCCAGCATCCTTGGCGGGAGGGCCGTTAATGAGCAGTTCTTC. Translation: CASILGGRAVNEQFF.

The chain recombines TRBV5-1 with TRBJ1-1; 11 bases align to TRBD1. This CDR3 region has 17 residues. Germline V gene data show CDR1 as SGHRS and CDR2 as YFSETQ. V lost 4 bases and J lost 6; bases outside the gene matches: 14. The CDR3 loop reads CASSRSSGTGGFAEAFF. In DNA form, the CDR3 reads TGCGCCAGCAGCAGATCATCCGGGACAGGGGGTTTCGCTGAAGCTTTCTTT.

The sample holds many counts of this clonotype. The chain joins TRBV30 to TRBJ1-5; tentative D call: TRBD1 (5 bases). V shed 0 bases and J shed 7 bases, with 13 bases lying between them. The CDR3 runs 14 residues. Germline V gene lookup returns CDR1 GTSNPN and CDR2 SVGIG (reference sequence). The CDR3 here is CAWSVVRGGQPQHF. The CDR3 coding sequence is TGTGCCTGGAGTGTGGTTAGGGGAGGACAGCCCCAGCATTTT. Combining the CDR3 with reference TRBV30 and TRBJ1-5 gives the whole variable domain SQTIHQWPATLVQPVGSPLSLECTVEGTSNPNLYWYRQAAGRGLQLLFYSVGIGQISSEVPQNLSASRPQDRQFILSSKKLLLSDSGFYLCAWSVVRGGQPQHFGDGTRLSIL.

In the case of this clonotype: A much larger clone lies one base from this, so it may be a read error. The CDR3 sequence is CASSDNRAQETQYF. For the CDR3, the DNA is TGCGCCAGCAGTGACAACAGGGCGCAAGAGACCCAGTACTTC. The chain has TRBV10-2 and TRBJ2-5; D possibly corresponds to TRBD1 (6 bases). The V gene lost 3 bases and the J gene lost 2 bases, with 10 bases spanning the gap. Per germline, CDR1 WSHSY and CDR2 SAAADI. The CDR3 is made up of 14 amino acids.

In regard to this clonotype: Being one base from a much bigger clone, this may be a read error. The chain uses TRBV14 and TRBJ2-1; D gene ambiguous. V was pared by 4 bases and J by 6 bases, with 10 bases between. Germline values: CDR1 SGHDN, CDR2 FVKESK. CDR3 length equals 13 residues. This CDR3 is CASSPCTVNEQFF. CDR3 DNA: TGTGCCAGCAGCCCTTGTACCGTCAATGAGCAGTTCTTC.

This clonotype was recorded at least ten times. The chain employs TRBV11-2 and TRBJ1-1; a weak D match, TRBD1 (5 bases). V was shortened by 7 bases and J by 4 bases, with 13 bases between the two germline ends. In germline, CDR1 is SGHAT, CDR2 FQNNGV. CDR3 length: 13 residues. The CDR3 DNA reads TGTGCCAGCAACTGGGGGGGGACCACTGAAGCTTTCTTT. Its protein is CASNWGGTTEAFF. The full variable domain, in which reference TRBV11-2 and TRBJ1-1 provide the parts outside the CDR3, is EAGVAQSPRYKIIEKRQSVAFWCNPISGHATLYWYQQILGQGPKLLIQFQNNGVVDDSQLPKDRFSAERLKGVDSTLKIQPAKLEDSAVYLCASNWGGTTEAFFGQGTRLTVV.

A note on this clonotype: A far larger clone is just one base off, so this is likely a read error. The rearrangement links TRBV6-6 to TRBJ2-7; TRBD1 or TRBD2 may be the D gene (5 bases each). CDR1 MNHNY and CDR2 SVGAGI come from the germline V gene (reference sequence). The CDR3 sequence is 14 residues long. The CDR3 reads CTSSYSTGPYEQYF. CDR3 sequence (DNA): TGTACCAGCAGTTACTCCACGGGGCCTTACGAGCAGTACTTC.

In regard to this clonotype: This is likely an artifact of a read error, given a far larger clone one base away. This chain links TRBV6-4 with TRBJ2-3, with 11 nucleotides matching TRBD2. This CDR3 has 16 amino acids. Germline V gives CDR1 MRHNA, CDR2 SNTAGT. V lost 5 bases to trimming and J lost 6 bases; unmatched junction nucleotides: 10. The DNA of the CDR3 is TGTGCCAGCAGTTCGGGACTAGCGGTTCCGGGGGATACGCAGTATTTT. Its translation is CASSSGLAVPGDTQYF.

This clonotype was detected many times. This chain uses TRBV30 with TRBJ2-3, with 9 bases matching TRBD2. CDR1 and CDR2 from the germline V gene are GTSNPN and SVGIG (reference sequence). CDR3 size: 15 residues. The junction had 5 bases not matched to a gene; V was cut back by 3 bases and J by 1 base. CDR3 residues: CAWSYSGGGTDTQYF. In DNA form, the CDR3 reads TGTGCCTGGAGCTATAGCGGGGGAGGCACAGATACGCAGTATTTT.

This clonotype occurred many times. This chain connects TRBV6-5 to TRBJ1-1; no firm D call. The CDR3 has 15 residues. Germline V gene data show CDR1 as MNHEY and CDR2 as SVGAGI. Trimming removed 4 bases from V and 4 bases from J, with 16 bases in between. The CDR3 DNA sequence: TGTGCCAGCAGTTCCACGGGCCCCCCTCCCACTGAAGCTTTCTTT. It yields the protein CASSSTGPPPTEAFF.

This clonotype was seen a handful of times. V gene TRBV3-1 combines with J gene TRBJ2-1; TRBD2 is a possible D gene (6 bases). Germline V lookup: CDR1 LGHDT, CDR2 YNNKEL (reference sequence). The V end lost 6 bases, the J end lost 7 bases, and 16 bases lay between the germline ends. The CDR3 totals 14 residues. Here the CDR3 reads CASRSGGVGNEQFF. CDR3 DNA: TGTGCCAGCAGATCCGGGGGTGTGGGTAATGAGCAGTTCTTC.

To note about this clonotype: One end of the junction varies from germline; a read error may be responsible. The chain carries TRBV6-1 and TRBJ1-6; TRBD1 aligns across 7 bases. Germline CDR1 reads MNHNS; CDR2 reads SASEGT. The CDR3 has 16 residues. In nucleotides, the CDR3 is TGTGCCAACAGAGGGTACAGGGGAGGGCTGGATTCACCCGTCCACTTT. This gives the protein CANRGYRGGLDSPVHF.

Concerning this clonotype itself: A far larger clone differs by one base, so this is likely a read error. The chain is built from TRBV11-2 and TRBJ2-5; 9 nucleotides agree with TRBD2. TRBJ2-1 matches the DNA end more closely, so the J call is doubtful. The CDR3 extends over 15 amino acids. Germline V lookup: CDR1 SGHAT, CDR2 FQNNGV. The CDR3: CASSLASSGGHEQFF. DNA for the CDR3: TGTGCCAGCAGCTTAGCCAGTAGCGGGGGCCATGAGCAGTTCTTC.

V is TRBV28 and J is TRBJ1-1; D call uncertain. Trimming took off 6 bases at V and 0 bases at J, with 17 bases between the two ends. The CDR3 contains 16 residues. The germline CDR1 and CDR2 sequences are MDHEN and SYDVKM. The CDR3 loop is CASSPDLPWMNTEAFF. The DNA of the CDR3 is TGTGCCAGCAGCCCTGACCTACCGTGGATGAACACTGAAGCTTTCTTT.

On this clonotype itself: The junction does not match germline at one end; this may be a read error. The CDR3: CASRGGRSVTGELFF. The DNA for the CDR3 is TGCGCCAGCAGGGGGGGGAGGTCGGTCACCGGGGAGCTGTTTTTT. The chain has TRBV6-1 and TRBJ2-2; the D call may be TRBD1 or TRBD2 (7 bases each). Germline V lookup: CDR1 MNHNS, CDR2 SASEGT. This CDR3 is 15 amino acids long.

In its sample, this clonotype was seen many times. This sequence joins TRBV20-1 and TRBJ2-7; D possibly corresponds to TRBD2 (6 bases). Per germline, CDR1 DFQATT and CDR2 SNEGSKA (reference sequence). V shed 2 bases and J shed 6 bases, with 23 bases lying between them. CDR3 length: 16 residues. The CDR3 region is CSARPQRALRGSEQYF. The DNA of the CDR3 is TGCAGTGCTAGACCGCAGCGGGCCTTGCGGGGCTCCGAGCAGTACTTC.

A word on this clonotype: Relative to the germline gene, one junction end is altered; a read error may explain this. The chain combines TRBV6-1 with TRBJ1-3; D uncertain. This CDR3 has 15 residues. Germline CDR1 is MNHNS and CDR2 is SASEGT. CDR3 DNA: TGTGCCAGCATTGAAGTAGGGAACAGCGGAAACATCATATATTTT. As protein: CASIEVGNSGNIIYF.

A word on this clonotype: Since no conserved phenylalanine or tryptophan closes the CDR3, a read error is the likely cause. It is unclear where the CDR3 begins or ends on the DNA, so no DNA is shown, and the CDR3 is as TCRdb lists it. The genes are TRBV30 and TRBJ1-2; TRBD1 is taken as the D call from the table, unchecked against the DNA. The CDR3 is 13 amino acids long, termini counted. Looked up from germline, CDR1 is GTSNPN and CDR2 is SVGIG (reference sequence). CDR3 region: CAWNRGRGIDYTL.

This clonotype came up many times. The chain recombines TRBV4-1 with TRBJ2-3; no reliable D call. In germline, CDR1 is MGHRA, CDR2 YSYEKL. This CDR3 comprises 16 residues. Trimming removed 0 bases at V and 0 bases at J, with 10 bases between. CDR3 nucleotides: TGCGCCAGCAGCCAAGATATGCAGTCTAGCACAGATACGCAGTATTTT. Protein: CASSQDMQSSTDTQYF.

As to this clonotype: This probably arose from a read error, given a far larger clone one base away. V gene TRBV6-4 combines with J gene TRBJ2-7; 9 bases align to TRBD2. This CDR3 comprises 12 residues. The germline V gene encodes CDR1 MRHNA and CDR2 SNTAGT. The CDR3 loop reads CVSLAGHGEQYF. DNA of the CDR3: TGTGTCAGCCTAGCGGGGCATGGGGAGCAGTACTTC.

Regarding this clonotype: A far larger clone is off by one base, so a read error is likely. This rearrangement joins TRBV6-5 to TRBJ2-1; a weak D match, TRBD1 (6 bases). Trimming removed 7 bases from V and 1 base from J, with 20 bases in between. Germline CDR1 reads MNHEY; CDR2 reads SVGAGI. This CDR3 contains 17 residues. The CDR3 DNA reads as TGTGCCAGCACTTTTGAAAGACAGGCGAGATCCTACAATGAGCAGTTCTTC. As protein: CASTFERQARSYNEQFF.

To note about this clonotype: A far larger clone is only one base removed, so a read error is likely. The rearrangement joins TRBV6-8 to TRBJ2-7, with unresolved D. Per the germline V gene, CDR1 is MNHGY and CDR2 is SAAAGT. This CDR3 region has 12 residues. CDR3 in amino acids: CASSLNTYELYF. The CDR3 region has the DNA TGTGCCAGCAGTCTGAATACCTACGAGCTGTACTTC.

Ten or more counts support this clonotype. This rearrangement joins TRBV12-3 or TRBV12-4 to TRBJ1-2; D might be TRBD1 (5 bases). The CDR3 is 14 amino acids. V was cut by 10 bases and J by 4 bases, with 19 bases left in between. CDR3 sequence: CAISRDGDLYGYTF. The DNA of the CDR3 is TGTGCCATCTCCCGGGACGGGGACCTCTATGGCTACACCTTC.

Of note for this clonotype: A much bigger clone sits one base away, suggesting this may be a read error. The V call is TRBV6-2 or TRBV6-3, the J call TRBJ2-1; D not certain. The CDR3 has 17 amino acids. Germline lookup yields CDR1 MNHEY and CDR2 SVGEGT. CDR3 protein: CASSLIPNGDSYNEKFF. The CDR3 DNA follows: TGTGCCAGCAGCCTTATCCCCAACGGTGACTCCTACAATGAGAAGTTCTTC.

This rearrangement joins TRBV7-9 to TRBJ1-2, with 12 bases lining up with TRBD1. Germline CDR1 and CDR2: SEHNR and FQNEAQ (reference sequence). The CDR3 contains 16 residues. V trimming: 5 bases; J trimming: 8 bases; junction bases outside the gene matches: 12. The CDR3 DNA sequence: TGTGCCAGCAGCGCCGTCCCGGGACAGGGGGCGGGGGGCTACACCTTC. Translating gives CASSAVPGQGAGGYTF.